These 4 T cell receptor beta chains share one sample of origin, sequenced in a study of T cell repertoires in cytomegalovirus infection. These receptors' antigens are unknown. Each CDR3 protein gets one entry after TCRdb re-called the reads with MiXCR. The table shows 110,000 or so distinct CDR3 sequences, with 30% occurring only once. This specimen was CD8+ T cells from cultured PBMCs, taken from culture after CMV antigen stimulation. The receptors come from a human donor in good health (CMV status not recorded). Some clones in this sample may be carry-over from other donors' samples.

This CDR3 reads CASSEALSRVYGYTF. The CDR3 nucleotides are TGTGCCAGCAGTGAAGCGTTAAGCAGGGTCTATGGCTACACCTTC. This chain joins TRBV2 and TRBJ1-2, with D perhaps TRBD1 (5 bases). Germline values: CDR1 SNHLY, CDR2 FYNNEI. The CDR3 consists of 15 residues. The V end was cut by 0 bases, the J end by 4 bases, with 12 bases between.

At least ten counts were recorded for this clonotype. J is TRBJ2-2 and V is TRBV28; perhaps TRBD1 as D (6 bases). Germline CDR1 and CDR2: MDHEN and SYDVKM. The CDR3 loop spans 16 amino acids. V was shortened by 4 bases and J by 15 bases, with 27 bases between the two germline ends. This chain's CDR3 is CASSSTAGDFALGVFF. As DNA, the CDR3 is TGTGCCAGCAGTTCCACCGCAGGGGATTTCGCCCTCGGAGTGTTTTTT.

The CDR3 bases are TGTGCCAGCAGCTTTAGAGCTTGGAGACAGGACGGGACAACTAATGAAAAACTGTTTTTT. It yields the protein CASSFRAWRQDGTTNEKLFF. The rearrangement joins TRBV6-6 to TRBJ1-4, with D possibly matching TRBD1 (6 bases). Deletions cut 6 bases from V and 0 bases from J, with 26 bases between. Per the germline V gene, CDR1 is MNHNY and CDR2 is SVGAGI (reference sequence). This CDR3 contains 20 residues.

This clonotype was counted a few times. The chain is built from TRBV12-3 or TRBV12-4 and TRBJ1-5, with unresolved D. The CDR3 sequence is 13 residues long. Trimming removed 6 bases from V and 1 base from J, with 7 bases in between. For the CDR3, the DNA is TGTGCCAGCAGAGGTGAAAGCAATCAGCCCCAGCATTTT. Protein sequence: CASRGESNQPQHF.